These 29 T cell receptor beta chains share one sample of origin, sequenced in a study of T-cell memory formation after mild COVID-19. TCRdb analysed the 5' RACE reads with MiXCR anew, one entry per CDR3 protein. Of a few hundred thousand distinct CDR3 sequences listed, roughly 15% are singletons. The source material was PBMCs or a T cell subset sorted from them (not recorded which). The receptors here all came from a man younger than 35 who had mild COVID-19 (a few samples of this study predate the infection). Cell type and time point are not known.

This clonotype was seen many times. V is TRBV7-2 and J is TRBJ1-5, with 8 bases identical to TRBD1. This CDR3 region has 13 residues. CDR1 is SGHTA and CDR2 is FQGNSA in the germline V gene. The J segment lost 6 bases and the V segment lost 3 bases, leaving 1 base of the junction unmatched. The CDR3 protein is CASSFRGPQPQHF. The CDR3 bases are TGTGCCAGCAGCTTCAGGGGGCCTCAGCCCCAGCATTTT.

The rearrangement uses TRBV4-1 and TRBJ2-7, with D uncertain. The CDR3 extends over 13 amino acids. The ends were cut back, 4 bases at V and 5 bases at J, with 12 bases in the middle. Germline CDR1 and CDR2: MGHRA and YSYEKL. CDR3 residues: CASSPIMGNEQYV. CDR3 in DNA: TGCGCCAGCAGCCCTATAATGGGGAACGAGCAGTACGTC.

The chain is built from TRBV7-9 and TRBJ1-5; D uncertain. From germline, CDR1 is SEHNR and CDR2 FQNEAQ (reference sequence). Trimming took off 1 base at V and 6 bases at J, with 13 bases between the two ends. CDR3 length: 15 residues. The CDR3 sequence: CASSLGGGMGQPQHF. CDR3 bases: TGTGCCAGCAGCTTAGGGGGAGGGATGGGTCAGCCCCAGCATTTT.

The V and J genes are TRBV16 and TRBJ1-4; D unclear. Germline V CDR1 and CDR2: KGHSY, FQNENV. V lost 4 bases to trimming and J lost 7 bases, with 19 bases between them. The length of the CDR3 is 16 residues. The CDR3 is CASSRSASLSSEKLFF. In DNA form, the CDR3 reads TGTGCCAGCAGCCGATCAGCCAGTCTCAGTAGTGAAAAACTGTTTTTT.

There are a few counts of this clonotype. This chain links TRBV4-1 with TRBJ1-6, with D possibly matching TRBD1 (5 bases). From germline, CDR1 is MGHRA and CDR2 YSYEKL. The CDR3 loop spans 17 amino acids. The V and J ends lost 1 base and 3 bases respectively, with 13 bases between them. The CDR3 region is CASSQVRGEFYNSPLHF. The CDR3 DNA follows: TGCGCCAGCAGCCAAGTTCGGGGGGAATTCTATAATTCACCCCTCCACTTT.

This clonotype was observed many times. The chain couples TRBV18 to TRBJ2-3; 8 nucleotides agree with TRBD1. The CDR3 runs to 17 residues. After removal of 5 bases from V and 0 bases from J, the junction contained 10 bases not matched to a gene. Germline V lookup: CDR1 KGHSH, CDR2 LQKENI. The CDR3 here is CASSVGQGAGSTDTQYF. CDR3 DNA sequence: TGTGCCAGCTCAGTCGGTCAGGGGGCTGGAAGCACAGATACGCAGTATTTT. The full variable domain, rest sourced from reference TRBV18 and TRBJ2-3, is NAGVMQNPRHLVRRRGQEARLRCSPMKGHSHVYWYRQLPEEGLKFMVYLQKENIIDESGMPKERFSAEFPKEGPSILRIQQVVRGDSAAYFCASSVGQGAGSTDTQYFGPGTRLTVL.

In this sample, this clonotype turned up many times. The chain employs TRBV7-2 and TRBJ1-2, with D perhaps TRBD1 (5 bases). The CDR3 spans 12 residues. The V and J ends lost 5 bases and 4 bases respectively, with 8 bases between them. Germline-derived CDR1 and CDR2 are SGHTA and FQGNSA. The CDR3 DNA is TGTGCCAGCAGCCCGACAGCCTATGGCTACACCTTC. It specifies CASSPTAYGYTF.

There are many counts of this clonotype. The chain is built from TRBV19 and TRBJ2-7; D ambiguous. V was clipped by 7 bases and J by 2 bases, with 15 bases between them. This CDR3 region has 14 residues. Germline CDR1 reads LNHDA; CDR2 reads SQIVND (reference sequence). In DNA, the CDR3 is TGTGCCAGTACCCCTCGGACCGAAACCTACGAGCAGTACGTC. Protein product: CASTPRTETYEQYV.

V gene TRBV9 combines with J gene TRBJ2-3, with 9 bases fitting TRBD2. Germline loops: CDR1 SGDLS, CDR2 YYNGEE. V lost 2 bases, J lost 5 bases, and 12 bases stayed unmatched. The CDR3 spans 17 residues. The CDR3: CASSVDWERGVGDTQYF. For the CDR3, the DNA is TGTGCCAGCAGCGTGGATTGGGAGCGGGGGGTCGGAGATACGCAGTATTTT.

In this sample, this clonotype turned up a few times. The J gene is TRBJ2-7, the V gene TRBV10-1, with D possibly matching TRBD1 (6 bases). The V end was cut by 3 bases, the J end by 2 bases, with 14 bases between. Germline loops: CDR1 WNHNN, CDR2 SYGVQD (reference sequence). The CDR3 is 15 residues long. The CDR3 sequence: CASSEGQNLPYEQYV. The CDR3 coding sequence is TGCGCCAGCAGTGAAGGACAGAACTTACCCTACGAGCAGTACGTC.

The chain is built from TRBV6-6 and TRBJ1-1; no firm D call. The germline V gene encodes CDR1 MNHNY and CDR2 SVGAGI (reference sequence). V was pared by 4 bases and J by 1 base, with 7 bases between. The CDR3 is made up of 13 amino acids. CDR3 protein: CASSWVQNTEAFF. In DNA, the CDR3 is TGTGCCAGCAGTTGGGTGCAGAACACTGAAGCTTTCTTT.

J is TRBJ2-1 and V is TRBV7-3; 9 bases line up with TRBD2. J was trimmed by 8 bases and V by 0 bases; bases with no gene match: 5. Germline V lookup: CDR1 SGHTA, CDR2 FQGTGA. The CDR3 is 15 amino acids. The CDR3 here is CASSLTGGGAYEQFF. CDR3 coding DNA: TGTGCCAGCAGCTTAACCGGCGGGGGGGCCTATGAGCAGTTCTTC.

The V call is TRBV6-5, the J call TRBJ2-3; 7 bases agree with TRBD1. CDR3 length equals 15 residues. Trimming removed 5 bases from V and 7 bases from J; junction bases left unmatched: 12. In germline, CDR1 is MNHEY, CDR2 SVGAGI. CDR3 sequence: CASSVRDRERNTQYF. DNA of the CDR3: TGTGCCAGCAGTGTCAGGGACAGAGAGAGGAATACGCAGTATTTT.

The rearrangement uses TRBV12-5 and TRBJ1-1; possibly TRBD1 for D (6 bases). Germline V gene sequence: CDR1 LGHNT, CDR2 FRNRAP. The CDR3 has 12 residues. Trimming left V 5 bases short and J 3 bases short, with 7 bases between. Here the CDR3 DNA reads TGTGCTAGTGGTCGGACAGACACTGAAGCTTTCTTT. The encoded protein is CASGRTDTEAFF.

This chain joins TRBV29-1 and TRBJ2-5, with no clear D. CDR1 and CDR2 from the germline V gene are SQVTM and ANQGSEA. Deletions cut 6 bases from V and 0 bases from J, with 8 bases between. The CDR3 runs 12 residues. CDR3 sequence (DNA): TGCAGCGTGATTAGGTACCAAGAGACCCAGTACTTC. It is translated as CSVIRYQETQYF.

V is TRBV9 and J is TRBJ2-1; 8 nucleotides match TRBD1. This CDR3 has 16 residues. Trimming removed 4 bases from V and 2 bases from J; junction bases left unmatched: 8. CDR1 is SGDLS and CDR2 is YYNGEE in the germline V gene. The CDR3 region has the DNA TGTGCCAGCAGCCCCCGACAGGGGACCCCCTACAATGAGCAGTTCTTC. Residues: CASSPRQGTPYNEQFF.

At least ten counts were recorded for this clonotype. This chain uses TRBV4-1 with TRBJ1-3; D remains unclear. CDR3 length: 13 amino acids. The V gene lost 0 bases and the J gene lost 4 bases, with 4 bases spanning the gap. The germline CDR1 and CDR2 sequences are MGHRA and YSYEKL. The CDR3 is CASSQEEGNTIYF. In nucleotides, the CDR3 is TGCGCCAGCAGCCAAGAAGAAGGAAACACCATATATTTT.

This clonotype appeared a few times. The chain recombines TRBV28 with TRBJ2-7; 8 bases line up with TRBD1. V shed 10 bases and J 4 bases; nucleotides not matched to a gene: 9. There are 13 residues in the CDR3. The germline gives CDR1 MDHEN, CDR2 SYDVKM. The CDR3 is CATGTGSRYEQYV. In DNA, the CDR3 is TGTGCCACAGGGACAGGAAGTCGGTACGAGCAGTACGTC.

This clonotype was counted a few times. The chain couples TRBV24-1 to TRBJ1-2; 8 bases line up with TRBD1. V shed 3 bases, J shed 2 bases, and the junction held 4 bases outside the gene matches. The germline CDR1 and CDR2 sequences are KGHDR and SFDVKD. The CDR3 covers 15 residues. The CDR3 coding sequence is TGTGCCACCAGTGATCGGGGGACAGGCAACTATGGCTACACCTTC. Protein: CATSDRGTGNYGYTF.

This clonotype was seen just once. The chain combines TRBV4-1 with TRBJ1-1, with 10 bases aligning to TRBD1. The CDR3 sequence is 17 residues long. CDR1 MGHRA and CDR2 YSYEKL come from the germline V gene. Trimming removed 2 bases from V and 0 bases from J; junction bases left unmatched: 6. This CDR3 is CASSQPGQGLMNTEAFF. The CDR3 bases are TGCGCCAGCAGCCAACCGGGACAGGGGCTGATGAACACTGAAGCTTTCTTT.

The chain combines TRBV4-1 with TRBJ2-5; the match to TRBD1 covers 7 bases. V trimming: 3 bases; J trimming: 5 bases; junction bases outside the gene matches: 9. The CDR3 contains 15 residues. From germline, CDR1 is MGHRA and CDR2 YSYEKL. Here the CDR3 DNA reads TGCGCCAGCAGCCAGGCAGGGGGTTATTGGGAGACCCAGTACTTC. This gives the protein CASSQAGGYWETQYF.

The CDR3 spells CASSLELIEQYF. DNA for the CDR3: TGCGCCAGCAGCTTGGAATTAATAGAGCAGTACTTC. The V call is TRBV5-1, the J call TRBJ2-7; D call uncertain. CDR3 length: 12 residues. From germline, CDR1 is SGHRS and CDR2 YFSETQ. V lost 0 bases, J lost 7 bases, and 8 bases lay in between.

The chain recombines TRBV6-5 with TRBJ2-7, with D perhaps TRBD1 (6 bases). CDR1 and CDR2 from the germline V gene are MNHEY and SVGAGI. V was trimmed by 6 bases and J by 6 bases, leaving 12 bases between them. The CDR3 sequence is 12 residues long. CDR3 DNA sequence: TGTGCCAGCAGCCCCGACAGGACCGAGCAGTACTTC. Protein: CASSPDRTEQYF.

There are a few counts of this clonotype. V is TRBV6-2 or TRBV6-3 and J is TRBJ2-7; TRBD2 matches at 8 bases. This CDR3 has 14 residues. Germline V CDR1 and CDR2: MNHEY, SVGEGT. Trimming took 6 bases from V and 0 from J; bases not matched to a gene: 4. CDR3: CASSTSGSSYEQYF. DNA of the CDR3: TGTGCCAGCAGCACTAGCGGCAGCTCCTACGAGCAGTACTTC.

The chain carries TRBV4-2 and TRBJ2-2, with D tentatively TRBD1 (5 bases). Trimming took off 4 bases at V and 5 bases at J, with 11 bases between the two ends. This CDR3 has 14 amino acids. The V gene's germline CDR1 is LGHNA and CDR2 YNFKEQ. The CDR3 coding sequence is TGTGCCAGCAGCCTTTATGACAGTACCGGGGAGCTGTTTTTT. Translation gives CASSLYDSTGELFF.

This clonotype was recorded a few times. J is TRBJ2-2 and V is TRBV20-1, with TRBD2 matching over 9 bases. With V trimmed by 3 bases and J by 3 bases, 8 bases remained unmatched. CDR3 length: 16 amino acids. The germline V gene has CDR1 DFQATT and CDR2 SNEGSKA (reference sequence). CDR3 sequence reads: CSASGRLAGHTGELFF. In nucleotides, the CDR3 is TGCAGTGCTAGTGGGCGGCTAGCGGGACACACCGGGGAGCTGTTTTTT.

This chain links TRBV6-1 with TRBJ2-7; 10 bases match TRBD1. Germline V gene data show CDR1 as MNHNS and CDR2 as SASEGT. CDR3 size: 15 residues. V shed 3 bases, J shed 5 bases, and the junction held 7 bases outside the gene matches. The CDR3 bases are TGTGCCAGCAGTGATCCGGGACAGGGGATCGACGAGCAGTACTTC. Amino acids: CASSDPGQGIDEQYF.

This clonotype was counted a single time. The gene calls are TRBV7-9 and TRBJ2-3; 9 positions match TRBD2. Looked up from germline, CDR1 is SEHNR and CDR2 is FQNEAQ (reference sequence). The CDR3 runs to 15 residues. The V gene end was trimmed by 5 bases and the J gene end by 1 base; junction bases not matched to a gene: 4. CDR3 in amino acids: CASSRKRGGTDTQYF. DNA for the CDR3: TGTGCCAGCAGCAGGAAGCGGGGGGGCACAGATACGCAGTATTTT.

This clonotype was detected a few times. The rearrangement joins TRBV18 to TRBJ1-2; no reliable D call. CDR3 size: 15 residues. Germline loops: CDR1 KGHSH, CDR2 LQKENI. V lost 3 bases and J lost 2, with 13 bases in between. The CDR3 sequence: CASSPLDPQNYGYTF. For the CDR3, the DNA is TGTGCCAGCTCACCGTTAGACCCGCAGAACTATGGCTACACCTTC. Drawing the rest from reference TRBV18 and TRBJ1-2, the complete variable domain is NAGVMQNPRHLVRRRGQEARLRCSPMKGHSHVYWYRQLPEEGLKFMVYLQKENIIDESGMPKERFSAEFPKEGPSILRIQQVVRGDSAAYFCASSPLDPQNYGYTFGSGTRLTVV.